The T cell receptor beta chain under discussion was sequenced for a study of blood T cell repertoires in COVID-19. Looking at the study overall: Specimens from acute and convalescent COVID-19 originated in the United States, Italy and Spain. T cells, B-cell-depleted T cells, or PBMCs supplied cDNA or gDNA.

The CDR3 runs 14 residues. V gave up 4 bases and J gave up 0 bases, with 9 bases separating them. Germline V gene data show CDR1 as SEHNR and CDR2 as FQNEAQ (reference sequence). Data came from immunoSEQ multiplex PCR; TCRdb stores just in-frame clones and leaves some out. The table lists around 140,000 clones, 88% of them singletons. The chain is built from TRBV7-9 and TRBJ1-1; a weak D match, TRBD1 (6 bases). Sequencing used peripheral blood. The clonotype originates from a human donor in a cohort sampled during active COVID-19. The CDR3 protein is CASSYGQMNTEAFF. The DNA for the CDR3 is TGTGCCAGCAGCTATGGACAGATGAACACTGAAGCTTTCTTT.